These 4 T cell receptor beta chains originate from one sample sequenced in a study of technical replicates of blood from a handful of donors. The protocol was immunoSEQ multiplex PCR, while the TCRdb copy is restricted to in-frame clones and leaves out a portion. The profile shows tens of thousands of clones, about 94% of them singletons. Sequenced input: T cells isolated from PBMCs. Receptors were obtained from a human donor in good health.

The chain joins TRBV7-9 to TRBJ1-1; 11 nucleotides line up with TRBD1. Germline values: CDR1 SEHNR, CDR2 FQNEAQ (reference sequence). This CDR3 comprises 14 residues. J was trimmed by 7 bases and V by 5 bases; bases with no gene match: 6. The CDR3 spells CASSHRDRGFEAFF. The CDR3 coding sequence is TGTGCCAGCAGCCACCGGGACAGGGGGTTTGAAGCTTTCTTT.

The CDR3 spells CASSTRLETTYEQYF. CDR3 nucleotides: TGTGCCAGTAGTACCAGACTAGAGACGACCTACGAGCAGTACTTC. The chain carries TRBV19 and TRBJ2-7; TRBD2 is a possible D gene (6 bases). CDR1 is LNHDA and CDR2 is SQIVND in the germline V gene (reference sequence). The CDR3 is 15 residues long. V was clipped by 4 bases and J by 2 bases, with 15 bases between them.

The J gene is TRBJ2-7, the V gene TRBV4-1; perhaps TRBD2 as D (6 bases). The CDR3 is 15 amino acids. Germline CDR1 reads MGHRA; CDR2 reads YSYEKL. V dropped 0 bases and J dropped 0 bases, with 9 bases sitting between them. The CDR3 sequence: CASSQEGGSSYEQYF. The CDR3 DNA reads TGCGCCAGCAGCCAAGAGGGGGGAAGCTCCTACGAGCAGTACTTC.

A note on this clone: At one end the junction does not follow the germline gene, possibly because of a read error. The chain carries TRBV10-1 and TRBJ1-5; TRBD1 matches at 7 bases. The CDR3 has 9 amino acids. CDR1 is WNHNN, CDR2 SYGVQD, per germline (reference sequence). The CDR3 spells CARDRDSNF. The CDR3 DNA reads TGCGCCAGAGACAGGGATTCGAATTTT.